This T cell receptor beta chain stems from a study of cytomegalovirus exposure and HLA in healthy donors. Remarks on this clone: What it binds is not known.

Regarding the study as a whole: Later analysis identified a missense DCLRE1C variant that was linked to TCR beta V- and J-gene trimming.

PCR amplification relied on 60 Vbeta primers (plus 13 Jbeta primers). Sequencing used immunoSEQ multiplex PCR; TCRdb keeps in-frame clones, though not all of them. Of tens of thousands of clones listed, 65% to 85% are singletons. The receptor comes from a woman between 25 and 40 years old in good health and CMV-seronegative. What was sequenced was PBMCs.

CDR3 residues: CASSLGTGFMNTEAFF. The CDR3 coding sequence is TGTGCCAGCAGCTTAGGGACAGGGTTCATGAACACTGAAGCTTTCTTT. The chain is built from TRBV11-2 and TRBJ1-1; 8 bases are a match to TRBD1. The V gene end was trimmed by 1 base and the J gene end by 0 bases; junction bases not matched to a gene: 4. Germline CDR1 SGHAT, CDR2 FQNNGV. The CDR3 has 16 amino acids.